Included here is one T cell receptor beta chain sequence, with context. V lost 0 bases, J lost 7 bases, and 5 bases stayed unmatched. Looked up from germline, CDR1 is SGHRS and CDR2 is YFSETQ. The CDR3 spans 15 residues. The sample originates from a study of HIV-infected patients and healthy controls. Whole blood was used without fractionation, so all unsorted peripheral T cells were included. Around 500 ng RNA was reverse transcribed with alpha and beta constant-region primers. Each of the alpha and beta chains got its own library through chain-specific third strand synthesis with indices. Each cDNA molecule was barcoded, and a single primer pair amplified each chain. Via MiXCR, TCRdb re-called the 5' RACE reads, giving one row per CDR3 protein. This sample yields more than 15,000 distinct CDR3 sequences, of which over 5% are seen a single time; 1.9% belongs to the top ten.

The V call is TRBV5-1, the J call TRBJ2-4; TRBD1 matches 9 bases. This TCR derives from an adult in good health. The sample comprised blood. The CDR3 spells CASSLAGQGLNIQYF. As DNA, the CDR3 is TGCGCCAGCAGCTTGGCGGGACAGGGACTCAACATTCAGTACTTC.